This passage covers 4 T cell receptor beta chains from one sample sequenced in a study of T cells in Graves' hyperthyroidism and ophthalmopathy. TCR beta CDR3 regions were amplified from RNA. The primer set for the first-round RT-PCR of the TCR CDR3 was HTBI. TCRdb called the multiplex PCR reads again in MiXCR, with one record for every CDR3 protein. The table includes hundreds of thousands of distinct CDR3 sequences, 14% to 15% detected once. The sample comprised blood. These receptors originate from a woman aged 40 to 50 with Graves' ophthalmopathy.

This clonotype came up many times. V gene TRBV12-3 or TRBV12-4 combines with J gene TRBJ1-3; maybe TRBD1 (5 bases). CDR3 length equals 16 residues. V was trimmed by 1 base and J by 4 bases, leaving 14 bases between them. CDR3 amino acids: CASSLGPGMKGNTIYF. The CDR3 DNA sequence: TGTGCCAGCAGTTTAGGTCCAGGGATGAAGGGAAACACCATATATTTT.

This clonotype was seen at least ten times. The chain has TRBV19 and TRBJ1-5; maybe TRBD1 (5 bases). There are 16 residues in the CDR3. V was trimmed by 4 bases and J by 0 bases, leaving 13 bases between them. Germline V gene data show CDR1 as LNHDA and CDR2 as SQIVND (reference sequence). As DNA, the CDR3 is TGTGCCAGTAGTAAGGCGACAGCTTTTAGCAATCAGCCCCAGCATTTT. Translation: CASSKATAFSNQPQHF.

There are many counts of this clonotype. The chain carries TRBV7-2 and TRBJ2-5, with 12 bases that match TRBD2. The CDR3 consists of 16 residues. The germline gives CDR1 SGHTA, CDR2 FQGNSA. Trimming removed 1 base from V and 5 bases from J; junction bases left unmatched: 5. The CDR3 protein is CASSLGLAGGRETQYF. The CDR3 bases are TGTGCCAGCAGCTTAGGGCTAGCGGGAGGGCGGGAGACCCAGTACTTC.

Ten or more counts support this clonotype. The J gene is TRBJ1-6, the V gene TRBV28; D is unclear. The ends were cut back, 6 bases at V and 0 bases at J, with 6 bases in the middle. Germline CDR1 MDHEN, CDR2 SYDVKM. The CDR3 has 14 residues. CDR3 in DNA: TGTGCCAGCAGGACGAGCTCCTATAATTCACCCCTCCACTTT. Encoded protein: CASRTSSYNSPLHF.